Presented here are 23 T cell receptor beta chains from one specimen sequenced in a study of blood T cell repertoires in COVID-19. Assay: immunoSEQ multiplex PCR; the TCRdb copy retains only in-frame clones and omits some. Among approximately 74,000 clones listed, roughly 90% were seen once. Sequencing was carried out using peripheral blood. The receptors were sampled from an older woman with acute or convalescent COVID-19.

This clone was found once. This chain connects TRBV5-1 to TRBJ1-1; TRBD1 might be the D (5 bases). This CDR3 has 15 residues. The germline V and J ends were trimmed by 2 bases and 1 base, with 12 bases remaining between them. Germline-derived CDR1 and CDR2 are SGHRS and YFSETQ. In DNA form, the CDR3 reads TGCGCCAGCAGCTTATCCTTGGGGCCGAACACTGAAGCTTTCTTT. The encoded protein is CASSLSLGPNTEAFF.

The chain links TRBV6-5 to TRBJ1-1, with D tentatively TRBD1 (5 bases). The CDR3 spans 13 residues. Germline V lookup: CDR1 MNHEY, CDR2 SVGAGI. Deletions cut 7 bases from V and 5 bases from J, with 14 bases between. The CDR3: CASIQGLGTEAFF. The CDR3 coding sequence is TGTGCCAGCATCCAGGGTCTAGGAACTGAAGCTTTCTTT.

The CDR3 coding sequence is TGTGCCAGTAGTATTATCTACAGCTCCTACAATGAGCAGTTCTTC. Translated: CASSIIYSSYNEQFF. The J gene is TRBJ2-1, the V gene TRBV19; D is unresolved. Germline V gene lookup returns CDR1 LNHDA and CDR2 SQIVND (reference sequence). The CDR3 is made up of 15 amino acids. Between the trimmed V and J ends, which lost 3 bases and 0 bases, there was a span of 9 bases.

This chain joins TRBV4-1 and TRBJ1-4, with a tentative D call TRBD1 (5 bases). V lost 4 bases, J lost 12 bases, and 24 bases lay in between. This CDR3 contains 16 residues. Germline CDR1 and CDR2: MGHRA and YSYEKL. The CDR3 sequence: CASSPVGAYANVELFF. DNA for the CDR3: TGCGCCAGCAGCCCCGTAGGGGCCTACGCGAATGTGGAACTGTTTTTT.

The chain is built from TRBV12-5 and TRBJ2-2, with no clear D. The V end was cut by 0 bases, the J end by 7 bases, with 6 bases between. Germline CDR1 and CDR2: LGHNT and FRNRAP. The CDR3 is 13 residues long. The CDR3 sequence: CASGLVVYGELFF. The DNA for the CDR3 is TGTGCTAGTGGTTTGGTCGTCTACGGGGAGCTGTTTTTT.

This rearrangement joins TRBV5-1 to TRBJ1-6; D may be TRBD1 (6 bases). This CDR3 has 14 amino acids. Between the trimmed V and J ends, which lost 4 bases and 7 bases, there was a span of 12 bases. Germline V gives CDR1 SGHRS, CDR2 YFSETQ. The CDR3 sequence is CASSATQGNSPLHF. CDR3 DNA: TGCGCCAGCAGCGCTACACAGGGCAATTCACCCCTCCACTTT. The variable domain in full, with the rest retrieved from reference TRBV5-1 and TRBJ1-6, is KAGVTQTPRYLIKTRGQQVTLSCSPISGHRSVSWYQQTPGQGLQFLFEYFSETQRNKGNFPGRFSGRQFSNSRSEMNVSTLELGDSALYLCASSATQGNSPLHFGNGTRLTVT.

This clone was observed a single time. The V and J genes are TRBV18 and TRBJ1-2, with a possible D match to TRBD1 (5 bases). Per germline, CDR1 KGHSH and CDR2 LQKENI. The CDR3 runs to 18 residues. V was cut by 0 bases and J by 2 bases, with 19 bases left in between. CDR3 bases: TGTGCCAGCTCACCACCAGAAAGAACAGGCTCTCTCAACTATGGCTACACCTTC. Translation: CASSPPERTGSLNYGYTF.

The chain links TRBV6-1 to TRBJ2-2; TRBD1 agrees at 12 bases. Trimming removed 3 bases from V and 5 bases from J; junction bases left unmatched: 7. The CDR3 is 17 amino acids. Looked up from germline, CDR1 is MNHNS and CDR2 is SASEGT. CDR3 DNA sequence: TGTGCCAGCAGTGAGGGACAGGGGGCAACAGGAACCGGGGAGCTGTTTTTT. Its translation: CASSEGQGATGTGELFF.

The chain employs TRBV18 and TRBJ1-5, with D hard to call. Germline V gives CDR1 KGHSH, CDR2 LQKENI. The ends were cut back, 5 bases at V and 1 base at J, with 6 bases in the middle. The CDR3 length is 13 residues. DNA of the CDR3: TGTGCCAGCTCAGAGGGAAGCAATCAGCCCCAGCATTTT. The encoded protein is CASSEGSNQPQHF.

The chain combines TRBV4-1 with TRBJ2-7; unclear D gene. This CDR3 comprises 13 residues. Trimming removed 0 bases from V and 0 bases from J, with 3 bases in between. Per germline, CDR1 MGHRA and CDR2 YSYEKL. DNA of the CDR3: TGCGCCAGCAGCCAAGAACTCTCCTACGAGCAGTACGTC. It translates to CASSQELSYEQYV.

V is TRBV5-1 and J is TRBJ1-1; a possible D gene is TRBD1 (5 bases). The length of the CDR3 is 18 residues. In germline, CDR1 is SGHRS, CDR2 YFSETQ. The V gene lost 0 bases and the J gene lost 4 bases, with 22 bases spanning the gap. The DNA of the CDR3 is TGCGCCAGCAGCTTGGTAGGGGTCGTGCGGGGCGGAAGCACTGAAGCTTTCTTT. Amino acids: CASSLVGVVRGGSTEAFF. The whole variable domain, filled in from reference TRBV5-1 and TRBJ1-1, reads KAGVTQTPRYLIKTRGQQVTLSCSPISGHRSVSWYQQTPGQGLQFLFEYFSETQRNKGNFPGRFSGRQFSNSRSEMNVSTLELGDSALYLCASSLVGVVRGGSTEAFFGQGTRLTVV.

The J gene is TRBJ2-5, the V gene TRBV3-1 (or the pseudogene TRBV3-2), with a weak D call TRBD2 (6 bases). V gave up 0 bases and J gave up 4 bases, with 15 bases separating them. The CDR3 extends over 16 amino acids. Looked up from germline, CDR1 is LGHDT and CDR2 is YNNKEL (reference sequence). The CDR3 sequence: CASSQDRVAGRETQYF. The CDR3, as DNA: TGTGCCAGCAGCCAAGATCGGGTTGCGGGACGAGAGACCCAGTACTTC.

The chain employs TRBV2 and TRBJ2-1; D gene ambiguous. From germline, CDR1 is SNHLY and CDR2 FYNNEI. This CDR3 has 14 residues. With 7 bases removed from V and 6 bases from J, the gap between germline ends came to 16 bases. CDR3 residues: CASNEESGGNEQFF. The CDR3, as DNA: TGTGCCAGCAACGAGGAGAGTGGTGGCAATGAGCAGTTCTTC.

The chain combines TRBV19 with TRBJ1-5; 8 bases fit TRBD1. This CDR3 is built from 15 residues. The V gene end was trimmed by 5 bases and the J gene end by 0 bases; junction bases not matched to a gene: 3. Germline V gene lookup returns CDR1 LNHDA and CDR2 SQIVND (reference sequence). The CDR3 spells CASSAGTGSNQPQHF. The CDR3 DNA sequence: TGTGCCAGTAGTGCAGGGACAGGTAGCAATCAGCCCCAGCATTTT.

The chain combines TRBV7-9 with TRBJ2-5; 8 bases fit TRBD1. CDR3 size: 15 residues. Trimming removed 1 base from V and 5 bases from J; junction bases left unmatched: 6. Germline-derived CDR1 and CDR2 are SEHNR and FQNEAQ (reference sequence). The CDR3 is CASSLEAGGTETQYF. Written as DNA, the CDR3 is TGTGCCAGCAGCTTAGAGGCAGGGGGCACGGAGACCCAGTACTTC.

The chain is built from TRBV7-2 and TRBJ2-1; 7 nucleotides align to TRBD2. CDR1 is SGHTA and CDR2 is FQGNSA in the germline V gene. The CDR3 extends over 15 amino acids. V lost 4 bases and J lost 0; bases outside the gene matches: 3. CDR3 sequence reads: CASSSSGASYNEQFF. For the CDR3, the DNA is TGTGCCAGCAGCTCGAGCGGGGCCTCCTACAATGAGCAGTTCTTC. Based on the CDR3 plus reference TRBV7-2 and TRBJ2-1, the full variable domain is GAGVSQSPSNKVTEKGKDVELRCDPISGHTALYWYRQSLGQGLEFLIYFQGNSAPDKSGLPSDRFSAERTGGSVSTLTIQRTQQEDSAVYLCASSSSGASYNEQFFGPGTRLTVL.

The CDR3 loop reads CASSSLTSLTNTGELFF. CDR3 nucleotide sequence: TGTGCCAGCAGTTCCCTGACTAGCTTAACGAACACCGGGGAGCTGTTTTTT. The rearrangement links TRBV6-2 or TRBV6-3 to TRBJ2-2, with 7 bases matching TRBD2. The CDR3 totals 17 residues. Germline lookup yields CDR1 MNHEY and CDR2 SVGEGT. With V trimmed by 4 bases and J by 0 bases, 8 bases remained unmatched.

The chain combines TRBV12-3 or TRBV12-4 with TRBJ2-5; D is ambiguous. This CDR3 has 13 amino acids. V lost 3 bases and J lost 0, with 5 bases in between. DNA for the CDR3: TGTGCCAGCAGTTTCCCCAACCAAGAGACCCAGTACTTC. As protein: CASSFPNQETQYF.

The chain links TRBV5-6 to TRBJ2-3, with TRBD2 matching over 10 bases. With 0 bases clipped from V and 3 bases from J, the junction kept 4 bases outside the gene matches. CDR1 and CDR2 from the germline V gene are SGHDT and YYEEEE. The CDR3 is 16 residues long. The CDR3 spells CASSLDSGRFTDTQYF. As DNA, the CDR3 is TGTGCCAGCAGCTTGGATAGCGGGAGGTTTACAGATACGCAGTATTTT.

The chain employs TRBV3-1 (or the pseudogene TRBV3-2) and TRBJ1-5; D is unclear. Germline V gene lookup returns CDR1 LGHDT and CDR2 YNNKEL (reference sequence). V gave up 4 bases and J gave up 5 bases, with 9 bases separating them. CDR3 size: 13 residues. DNA for the CDR3: TGTGCCAGCAGCCCTCTTGGAGATCAGCCCCAGCATTTT. Encoded protein: CASSPLGDQPQHF.

The rearrangement joins TRBV20-1 to TRBJ1-1; weak D call: TRBD1 (5 bases). The germline V gene encodes CDR1 DFQATT and CDR2 SNEGSKA (reference sequence). V lost 4 bases, J lost 6 bases, and 9 bases lay in between. CDR3 length equals 11 residues. The DNA of the CDR3 is TGCAGTGCTACACAGGTACCTGAAGCTTTCTTT. Its protein product is CSATQVPEAFF.

The chain combines TRBV3-1 (or the pseudogene TRBV3-2) with TRBJ2-3, with D unclear. Trimming took 1 base from V and 0 from J, leaving 8 bases between them. CDR1 is LGHDT and CDR2 is YNNKEL in the germline V gene (reference sequence). The CDR3 totals 15 residues. CDR3 protein: CASSQVLTSTDTQYF. CDR3 nucleotides: TGTGCCAGCAGCCAAGTGTTGACTAGCACAGATACGCAGTATTTT.

J is TRBJ1-2 and V is TRBV6-4, with TRBD1 matching 9 bases. V was pared by 10 bases and J by 0 bases, with 9 bases of the junction left unmatched. CDR3 length equals 15 residues. The germline V gene encodes CDR1 MRHNA and CDR2 SNTAGT. The CDR3 spells CANPDRGGSNYGYTF. For the CDR3, the DNA is TGTGCCAACCCCGACAGGGGGGGGTCTAACTATGGCTACACCTTC.